This TCR beta chain was sequenced in a study of CD8 T cells in Susac syndrome (dated by TCRdb to the late 2010s). For context, the study as a whole: Among the Susac syndrome patients who were sequenced, clinically active disease was present in five or six and clinical remission was observed in fewer than ten. Whether CD8+ T cell activation and differentiation in Susac syndrome was antigen driven was tested using repertoire sequencing. At the time of blood withdrawal, Susac syndrome patients were either therapy-naive, taking corticosteroids (with some also receiving IVIg), or on IVIg alone. CD8+ T cell repertoire clonality was compared between some 13 healthy donors, some 14 Susac syndrome patients and approximately 15 multiple sclerosis patients.

RNA was extracted using the RNeasy kit, and roughly 0.5 to 1 microgram was reverse transcribed with random hexamers. The immunoSEQ multiplex PCR assay, which covers 54 Vbeta and 13 Jbeta segments, was used to amplify TCR beta CDR3 regions. Bias from PCR amplification was corrected by using a synthetic template baseline for primer optimization and for computational correction. Per the authors' processing: Reads were assigned to V, D and J genes according to IMGT and analyzed in immunoSEQ Analyzer, with only productive sequences retained. Clonality was calculated as one minus the Shannon entropy normalized by log2 of the number of productive unique sequences. For each patient and control, public and private clones were evaluated among the 100 most prevalent clones. Clones were defined as Susac-specific if absent from the healthy and MS cohorts, from 1052 published viral clones and from other ImmuneACCESS disease sequences. In-frame beta chains were kept once TCRdb had trimmed the public reads at Q25 with fastp and called clones with MiXCR. Each entry merges the rows of one CDR3 protein and shows their most common DNA and genes. TCRdb's processing, not the authors', yielded these V and J calls. The sample contains some 130,000 distinct CDR3 sequences, over 90% of them found a single time. The top ten constitute 0.15% to 0.2% of the sample.

This clonotype was recorded only once. Its antigen is still unknown. Within one base of it there is no much larger clone, and no base qualities were kept. A read on its own is weak evidence. From a lookup of the germline V gene, CDR1 and CDR2 are LGHNA and YNFKEQ. CDR3 length: 15 amino acids, cysteine to phenylalanine. CDR3 DNA is the only sequence kept; it has 45 bases, read in frame from the first base. Relative to germline, V is missing 5 bases and J is missing 5 bases, with 6 bases of the junction outside any gene match. General conclusions and limits of the study: In the total CD8+ and CD8+ TEMRA repertoires, around 15 and five Susac-specific public clones, respectively, were identified. Clonal expansion was seen in Susac syndrome CD8+ repertoires, peaking in CD8+ TEMRA cells and being greater in clinically active patients than in remitting ones. The number of individuals in the TCR sequencing and HLA analysis was acknowledged as relatively small.

Peripheral blood CD8+ and CD4+ T cells from healthy donors, Susac syndrome patients and multiple sclerosis patients were profiled by high-throughput TCR beta sequencing. Susac syndrome patients met recently defined diagnostic criteria for definite or probable disease. Bulk CD8+ and CD4+ T cells were purified by magnetic negative isolation, whereas CD8+ TEMRA cells were enriched by FACS. Blood was collected in EDTA tubes and processed within 24 hours, with PBMCs isolated through density gradient centrifugation. PBMCs intended for TCR sequencing were cryopreserved in liquid nitrogen and thawed later in a water bath at 37 degrees C. Purity of sorted or isolated CD4+, CD8+ and CD8+ TEMRA cells was at least 90%.

The source is a human donor with Susac syndrome. The sequenced material came from CD8+ T cells from PBMCs. The chain was built from TRBV4-2 and TRBJ2-1; TRBD2 lines up with 10 middle nucleotides. The bases read TGTGCCAGCAGCGCCGGGACTAGCGCCGACAATGAGCAGTTCTTC. Its protein is CASSAGTSADNEQFF.